The entry below describes one TCR beta chain. This entry is derived from a study of blood T cell repertoires in COVID-19. Study at large: Sources were T cells, B-cell-depleted T cells, or PBMCs; the material itself was cDNA or gDNA.

Cohort placement rested on clinical history that participants reported themselves. Each recovered donor of Cohort 3 presented with two negative PCRs, clearance, or symptom resolution. CDR1 is SGHRS and CDR2 is YFSETQ in the germline V gene. The CDR3 is 14 amino acids. Deletions cut 4 bases from V and 2 bases from J, with 12 bases between. As originally analysed: Estimated nucleated cell counts came from reference gene primer amplification. Repertoires were generated with immunoSEQ multiplex PCR, while TCRdb's copy carries only in-frame clones and drops some. V and J calls and clone size come straight from that table; D and trimming were deduced from the DNA. The data contain a few hundred thousand clones, 70% to 90% of them singletons.

The sequenced sample was PBMCs or T cells enriched from blood (not recorded which). The clonotype originates from a man aged 30 to 45 who had recovered from COVID-19. V usage is TRBV5-1 and J usage is TRBJ1-2; D is undetermined. CDR3 protein: CASSPTYSNYGYTF. The CDR3 nucleotides are TGCGCCAGCAGCCCGACTTATTCGAACTATGGCTACACCTTC.